A single sample is the source of the 26 T cell receptor beta chains below, sequenced in a study of T cell responses to AZD1222 COVID-19 vaccine. The repertoire was sequenced with immunoSEQ multiplex PCR; TCRdb's copy has only in-frame clones and lacks some. Of 130,000 to 150,000 clones in the sample, roughly 90% were seen once. Source: peripheral blood, taken 28 days after the second dose of the MenACWY control vaccine. These receptor sequences come from an adult who received the MenACWY meningococcal vaccine as a control.

This clone has only a few counts. Written as DNA, the CDR3 is TGTGCCAGCAGTTATCCGACTGAGGGTCAAGGCACAGATACGCAGTATTTT. This gives the protein CASSYPTEGQGTDTQYF. This rearrangement joins TRBV6-2 or TRBV6-3 to TRBJ2-3; D is possibly TRBD2 (5 bases). The CDR3 sequence is 17 residues long. CDR1 and CDR2 (germline): MNHEY, SVGEGT. V was clipped by 3 bases and J by 1 base, with 17 bases between them.

The V and J genes are TRBV19 and TRBJ1-3; unclear D gene. This CDR3 has 14 amino acids. From germline, CDR1 is LNHDA and CDR2 SQIVND (reference sequence). Trimming cost V 4 bases and J 0 bases, with 7 bases left between them. The CDR3 sequence: CASSSPGSGNTIYF. CDR3 in DNA: TGTGCCAGTAGTAGTCCTGGCTCTGGAAACACCATATATTTT.

The chain uses TRBV29-1 and TRBJ2-7; 10 nucleotides align to TRBD2. CDR1 and CDR2 from the germline V gene are SQVTM and ANQGSEA. The CDR3 contains 13 residues. V trimming: 5 bases; J trimming: 6 bases; junction bases outside the gene matches: 7. The chain's CDR3 is CSVNSGRAGEQYF. CDR3 DNA sequence: TGCAGCGTTAACAGCGGGAGGGCTGGCGAGCAGTACTTC.

The chain couples TRBV30 to TRBJ1-1; 7 positions agree with TRBD1. Trimming cost V 1 base and J 2 bases; bases outside gene matches: 1. CDR3 length: 13 residues. From germline, CDR1 is GTSNPN and CDR2 SVGIG (reference sequence). The CDR3 loop is CAWSDRGNTEAFF. For the CDR3, the DNA is TGTGCCTGGAGTGACAGGGGAAACACTGAAGCTTTCTTT.

This chain links TRBV9 with TRBJ1-1, with D hard to call. In germline, CDR1 is SGDLS, CDR2 YYNGEE. The CDR3 sequence is 15 residues long. Trimming took off 4 bases at V and 1 base at J, with 14 bases between the two ends. CDR3 sequence: CASSSRTGGNTEAFF. For the CDR3, the DNA is TGTGCCAGCAGCTCCAGGACCGGCGGGAACACTGAAGCTTTCTTT.

The rearrangement links TRBV6-1 to TRBJ1-2; D may be TRBD1 (5 bases). The CDR3 length is 14 residues. Germline V gene lookup returns CDR1 MNHNS and CDR2 SASEGT. V lost 1 base and J 4 bases, leaving 10 bases between the germline ends. Written as DNA, the CDR3 is TGTGCCAGCAGTGAAGGATGGGGCCTCTATGGCTACACCTTC. Its translation is CASSEGWGLYGYTF.

The rearrangement links TRBV7-3 to TRBJ2-3; TRBD2 aligns across 14 bases. Trimming cost V 5 bases and J 6 bases; bases outside gene matches: 16. Germline CDR1 SGHTA, CDR2 FQGTGA. The CDR3 totals 19 residues. CDR3 in DNA: TGTGCCAGCAGCCTTCCGACTAGCGGGGGGGCCGGTGACGTCGATACGCAGTATTTT. This sequence encodes CASSLPTSGGAGDVDTQYF.

In its sample, this clone was seen once. The chain is built from TRBV5-1 and TRBJ1-1, with D maybe TRBD1 (5 bases). CDR1 and CDR2 (germline): SGHRS, YFSETQ. This CDR3 is 14 amino acids long. V gave up 2 bases and J gave up 3 bases, with 11 bases separating them. The CDR3 nucleotides read TGCGCCAGCAGCTTCGCTATAGGGGACACTGAAGCTTTCTTT. Translation gives CASSFAIGDTEAFF.

The rearrangement links TRBV7-9 to TRBJ1-3; 7 bases are shared with TRBD1. Trimming removed 4 bases from V and 0 bases from J; junction bases left unmatched: 9. The germline V gene has CDR1 SEHNR and CDR2 FQNEAQ (reference sequence). This CDR3 is built from 17 residues. As DNA, the CDR3 is TGTGCCAGCAGCTCCTTGGACAGGTCGCTCTCTGGAAACACCATATATTTT. It specifies CASSSLDRSLSGNTIYF.

J is TRBJ2-7 and V is TRBV6-6; TRBD2 is a possible D gene (5 bases). CDR1 is MNHNY, CDR2 SVGAGI, per germline (reference sequence). Trimming took 11 bases from V and 3 from J, leaving 11 bases between them. The CDR3 runs to 11 residues. CDR3 region: CAAGRGYEQYF. The CDR3, as DNA: TGTGCCGCCGGACGGGGCTACGAGCAGTACTTC.

The chain couples TRBV6-1 to TRBJ1-2; D might be TRBD1 (6 bases). Trimming cost V 3 bases and J 8 bases, with 16 bases left between them. CDR1 is MNHNS, CDR2 SASEGT, per germline. This CDR3 comprises 14 residues. The CDR3, as DNA: TGTGCCAGCAGTGACGCTCGGGGGGCTGGAGGCTACACCTTC. It specifies CASSDARGAGGYTF.

This clone was seen only once. V usage is TRBV6-2 or TRBV6-3 and J usage is TRBJ1-2; a possible D gene is TRBD1 (5 bases). V lost 3 bases and J 4 bases, leaving 18 bases between the germline ends. The CDR3 totals 16 residues. Germline V lookup: CDR1 MNHEY, CDR2 SVGEGT. The CDR3 loop is CASSYSVRGSGYGYTF. CDR3 bases: TGTGCCAGCAGTTATTCAGTCCGGGGGTCTGGCTATGGCTACACCTTC.

The gene calls are TRBV30 and TRBJ2-5, with D perhaps TRBD2 (6 bases). The V gene lost 8 bases and the J gene lost 0 bases, with 19 bases spanning the gap. CDR1 and CDR2 (germline): GTSNPN, SVGIG (reference sequence). CDR3 length: 15 amino acids. Here the CDR3 reads CASSRPGTYQETQYF. CDR3 coding DNA: TGTGCCAGCTCGCGCCCGGGGACTTACCAAGAGACCCAGTACTTC.

The chain couples TRBV29-1 to TRBJ2-1; TRBD2 agrees at 13 bases. This CDR3 region has 16 residues. J was trimmed by 4 bases and V by 0 bases; bases with no gene match: 3. Germline CDR1 reads SQVTM; CDR2 reads ANQGSEA. The CDR3, as DNA: TGCAGCGTTGAAGACCGGACTAGCGGGAGTTACAATGAGCAGTTCTTC. Translation gives CSVEDRTSGSYNEQFF.

The V and J genes are TRBV11-3 and TRBJ2-2, with 13 nucleotides matching TRBD2. This CDR3 region has 18 residues. The junction had 6 bases not matched to a gene; V was cut back by 5 bases and J by 0 bases. The V gene's germline CDR1 is SGHNT and CDR2 YENEEA. CDR3 nucleotide sequence: TGTGCCAGCAGCCCCGGACTAGCGGGGGCCTCGAACACCGGGGAGCTGTTTTTT. Its protein is CASSPGLAGASNTGELFF.

The sample holds one count of this clone. The genes are TRBV7-2 and TRBJ2-7, with 7 nucleotides matching TRBD2. Germline lookup yields CDR1 SGHTA and CDR2 FQGNSA. V lost 5 bases to trimming and J lost 5 bases; unmatched junction nucleotides: 6. The CDR3 consists of 13 residues. CDR3 sequence (DNA): TGTGCCAGCAGCCTCAGACTAGCCCACGAGCAGTACTTC. Translation: CASSLRLAHEQYF.

The chain recombines TRBV24-1 with TRBJ2-3, with 13 bases lining up with TRBD2. The CDR3 is made up of 17 amino acids. V gave up 3 bases and J gave up 5 bases; unmatched junction bases: 7. Germline V gene sequence: CDR1 KGHDR, CDR2 SFDVKD. The CDR3 is CATSDGGLAGYRDTQYF. CDR3 DNA: TGTGCCACCAGTGATGGGGGACTAGCGGGATACAGAGATACGCAGTATTTT.

The chain uses TRBV19 and TRBJ1-2; unclear D gene. Germline V CDR1 and CDR2: LNHDA, SQIVND (reference sequence). V was trimmed by 6 bases and J by 7 bases, leaving 27 bases between them. CDR3 length: 17 amino acids. The chain's CDR3 is CASSPTSQETAFLGYTF. The CDR3 region has the DNA TGTGCCAGTAGCCCAACATCGCAGGAGACGGCCTTCCTTGGCTACACCTTC.

The rearrangement joins TRBV27 to TRBJ1-5; 8 positions match TRBD1. V was clipped by 5 bases and J by 9 bases; unmatched bases: 6. Germline CDR1 MNHEY, CDR2 SMNVEV (reference sequence). The CDR3 has 13 amino acids. The CDR3 coding sequence is TGTGCCAGCAGTACCGACAGGGGTCGGCCCCAGCATTTT. The encoded protein is CASSTDRGRPQHF.

The rearrangement links TRBV6-5 to TRBJ1-4, with D uncertain. Per the germline V gene, CDR1 is MNHEY and CDR2 is SVGAGI. CDR3 length: 16 amino acids. Trimming took 2 bases from V and 7 from J, leaving 17 bases between them. The CDR3 nucleotides read TGTGCCAGCAGTTACGTGGCTCCAGGAGGAGGTGAAAAACTGTTTTTT. Its protein is CASSYVAPGGGEKLFF.

The genes are TRBV7-2 and TRBJ2-1, with no clear D. Germline CDR1 is SGHTA and CDR2 is FQGNSA. CDR3 size: 16 residues. V was clipped by 5 bases and J by 2 bases, with 16 bases between them. The CDR3 is CASSVLSAPAYNEQFF. The DNA of the CDR3 is TGTGCCAGCAGCGTGCTCAGTGCGCCCGCCTACAATGAGCAGTTCTTC.

This clone was detected only once. This chain joins TRBV4-2 and TRBJ2-5; D possibly corresponds to TRBD2 (6 bases). The CDR3 extends over 15 amino acids. The germline V gene encodes CDR1 LGHNA and CDR2 YNFKEQ. Trimming pared 0 bases from V and 4 bases from J, leaving 12 bases between. This CDR3 reads CASSQDGVEGETQYF. CDR3 bases: TGTGCCAGCAGCCAAGACGGGGTGGAGGGAGAGACCCAGTACTTC.

V gene TRBV12-3 or TRBV12-4 combines with J gene TRBJ1-5; D ambiguous. This CDR3 has 12 amino acids. Trimming removed 4 bases at V and 7 bases at J, with 8 bases between. The CDR3 sequence is CASSSAGQPQHF. As DNA, the CDR3 is TGTGCCAGCAGTTCTGCCGGCCAGCCCCAGCATTTT.

The chain carries TRBV11-1 and TRBJ2-1, with D tentatively TRBD2 (6 bases). CDR1 SGHAT and CDR2 FQDESV come from the germline V gene (reference sequence). V was shortened by 5 bases and J by 0 bases, with 14 bases between the two germline ends. This CDR3 comprises 16 residues. CDR3 in DNA: TGTGCCAGCAGCCTTCGTCCAGCGGGCTCCTACAATGAGCAGTTCTTC. It is translated as CASSLRPAGSYNEQFF.

The chain joins TRBV6-5 to TRBJ2-5; D gene uncertain. This CDR3 has 15 residues. In germline, CDR1 is MNHEY, CDR2 SVGAGI. The V and J ends lost 2 bases and 4 bases respectively, with 14 bases between them. The CDR3 nucleotides read TGTGCCAGCAGTTACGGACGGGCTAAACCAGAGACCCAGTACTTC. Protein sequence: CASSYGRAKPETQYF.

The chain joins TRBV4-1 to TRBJ1-1; D uncertain. Germline V gives CDR1 MGHRA, CDR2 YSYEKL. Trimming shortened V by 3 bases and J by 3 bases, and 8 bases separated the two germline ends. This CDR3 has 13 residues. The CDR3 region is CASSQGIHTEAFF. The CDR3 coding sequence is TGCGCCAGCAGCCAGGGGATCCACACTGAAGCTTTCTTT.